The sequence of this TCR beta chain was determined in a study of T cell responses to AZD1222 COVID-19 vaccine (dated by TCRdb to the early 2020s). For the study in its entirety: AZD1222 recipients with second doses at about 4 weeks or about 12 weeks were pooled, because spike-specific TCR depth and breadth did not differ between schedules. TCR sequencing was performed for about 240 trial participants, of whom around 210 were given two doses of AZD1222 and around 25 were given two doses of MenACWY control vaccine. Trial participants were enrolled by age into 18-55, 56-69 and 70-plus year subgroups, with approximately 150, 28 and 58 TCR-sequenced participants respectively. Overall study results and their limits: Because no day 14 peak-response samples were available, repertoires were characterized only after the peak T cell response. Participants were mostly white British, with more females than males. The authors suggested clonal diversity may have been underestimated. The vaccine-associated CD4 TCRs covered the entire spike protein, and the dominant responses fell in regions 160-218 and 743-854. The 56-69-year group was small, and its depth increase did not reach significance, likely because of low power. Conclusions about previously exposed vaccinees were limited because only a handful of AZD1222 recipients were SARS-CoV-2 seropositive at baseline. Reportedly, almost half of the unique spike-specific TCRs recognized epitopes lying outside the regions that are mutated in the B.1.351 and B.1.1.7 variants. Spike-specific TCR breadth and depth rose significantly after two AZD1222 doses compared with day 0 and with MenACWY recipients.

The time point tag for this specimen amounts to: baseline before first vaccination. The vaccinee samples were drawn from two UK trials, COV001 and COV002, one of which was a single-blind randomized controlled phase 2/3 trial testing AZD1222 (ChAdOx1 nCoV-19) in healthy adults. Trial participant PBMC samples were collected at day 0 and day 28 after the second dose for TCRbeta chain sequencing. Looking up the germline V gene yields CDR1 MGHRA and CDR2 YSYEKL. For this chain, trimming is 0 bases at the V end and 0 bases at the J end, and the number of junction bases without a gene match is 8. There are 19 amino acids in the CDR3, from cysteine to phenylalanine inclusive. Of the read, only the CDR3 DNA is kept; its 57 bases are in frame from base 1. The CDR3 regions of human TCRbeta chains were analyzed by immunosequencing. The authors processed their data as follows. Repertoire TCRs were matched against a reference library of SARS-CoV-2-specific TCRs generated with the MIRA antigen-specificity platform. Breadth meant the fraction of unique TCRs that were SARS-CoV-2-associated, whereas depth meant the fraction of total T cells that were SARS-CoV-2-associated. Using the MIRA data, each spike-specific TCR was assigned both to the spike region to which the TCR was reactive and to a CD4 or CD8 class. Log10-transformed breadth and depth values were compared by one-way ANOVA with Sidak's multiple comparisons tests. Sourced from immuneACCESS, this table was stored by TCRdb with only in-frame sequences that have V and J called. A share of the clones is absent; for the studies checked, an unresolved V gene accounts for under half, and the remainder has no known explanation. V and J calls and clone size are as listed in that table; D and trimming were resolved from the DNA. For this sample there are some 130,000 clones; 80% to 90% appear just once. The ten largest clones add up to over 7% of the sample.

This clone was seen a single time. No antigen is known for it. Base qualities are missing; no much larger clone stands one base away. The receptor was derived from an adult in good health. The V and J genes are TRBV4-1 and TRBJ2-2; 9 bases in the middle match TRBD2. The specimen was peripheral blood, collected on day 0 of AZD1222 vaccination. Here is the DNA: TGCGCCAGCAGCCAAGACGCTCCCGGGACTAGCACGAACACCGGGGAGCTGTTTTTT. Translated, it gives CASSQDAPGTSTNTGELFF.